This TCR beta chain was captured by sequencing in a study of OX40 agonist ivuxolimab in advanced cancers. Study-level information: Therapy given before enrollment (anti-PD-1, anti-PD-L1 or anti-CTLA-4) was allowed, and 40% had some. There were three patients with partial responses, one having hepatocellular carcinoma and two cutaneous melanoma.

In the case of this clone: Antigen: not known.

Sequenced by immunoSEQ multiplex PCR; TCRdb stores in-frame clones only, minus some. Here the sample spans approximately 80,000 clones, roughly 94% being singletons. Overall study results and limits: Clonal expansion from baseline to week 6 occurred in both CD4+ and CD8+ T cells. Expanded clones were, on average, more numerous among CD8+ T cells than CD4+.

In germline, CDR1 is MNHEY, CDR2 SMNVEV (reference sequence). The CDR3 length is 14 residues. V shed 6 bases, J shed 4 bases, and the junction held 5 bases outside the gene matches. The source of this sequence is an adult with an advanced solid tumor such as melanoma, head and neck, liver or kidney cancer. The sample here was CD4+ or CD8+ T cells sorted from blood, taken in a trial of the OX40 agonist ivuxolimab. The chain joins TRBV27 to TRBJ2-7, with 11 positions matching TRBD1. For the CDR3, the DNA is TGTGCCAGCAGCTACGGGACAGGGGGTTACGAGCAGTACTTC. Translating gives CASSYGTGGYEQYF.